The rows below give T cell receptor beta chains drawn from one sample of a study of metastatic and nonmetastatic thyroid tumors. TCRdb re-called the PCR reads with MiXCR. The sample yields tens of thousands of clones, 20% to 25% seen once. Specimen: blood. These receptors were obtained from a female donor with papillary thyroid cancer or a benign thyroid nodule (not recorded which). Some clones in this sample may be carry-over from other donors' samples. Both conserved end residues are part of each CDR3. A D gene is named only where the DNA matches it firmly. Clone size is given for some rows only: seen once, a few or many times, or a class if the clone is expanded.

J gene: TRBJ1-6; CDR3 length: 14; clone size: many; D gene: .; V gene: TRBV5-6; CDR3 DNA: TGTGCCAGCAGCCGGAGATCCTATAATTCACCCCTCCACTTT; CDR3 protein: CASSRRSYNSPLHF
J gene: TRBJ2-7; CDR3 length: 16; clone size: many; D gene: TRBD2; V gene: TRBV15; CDR3 DNA: TGTGCCACCAGCAGAGATTTAACTAGCGGGACTTACGAGCAGTACTTC; CDR3 protein: CATSRDLTSGTYEQYF
J gene: TRBJ2-2; CDR3 length: 14; clone size: many; D gene: .; V gene: TRBV11-1; CDR3 DNA: TGTGCCAGCCGGGAGCGGTCGAACACCGGGGAGCTGTTTTTT; CDR3 protein: CASRERSNTGELFF
J gene: TRBJ2-1; CDR3 length: 14; clone size: .; D gene: .; V gene: TRBV6-4; CDR3 DNA: TGTGCCAGCAGTGTTGGAGGGGACTACAATGAGCAGTTCTTC; CDR3 protein: CASSVGGDYNEQFF
J gene: TRBJ2-1; CDR3 length: 15; clone size: .; D gene: TRBD2; V gene: TRBV3-1; CDR3 DNA: TGTGCCAGCAGCCGACTAGCGGGAGGGCCGGATGAGCAGTTCTTC; CDR3 protein: CASSRLAGGPDEQFF
J gene: TRBJ1-5; CDR3 length: 15; clone size: .; D gene: .; V gene: TRBV19; CDR3 DNA: TGTGCCAGTAGTATCCGAGGTTATAGCAATCAGCCCCAGCATTTT; CDR3 protein: CASSIRGYSNQPQHF
J gene: TRBJ2-2; CDR3 length: 15; clone size: .; D gene: TRBD2; V gene: TRBV28; CDR3 DNA: TGTGCCAGCAGTTCGGGAGGGAGTGCCGCCGGGGAGCTGTTTTTT; CDR3 protein: CASSSGGSAAGELFF
J gene: TRBJ2-7; CDR3 length: 15; clone size: many; D gene: TRBD2; V gene: TRBV12-5; CDR3 DNA: TGTGCTAGTGGTCCCGGGACTAGCGGCTACTACGAGCAGTACTTC; CDR3 protein: CASGPGTSGYYEQYF
J gene: TRBJ2-5; CDR3 length: 14; clone size: many; D gene: TRBD2; V gene: TRBV6-1; CDR3 DNA: TGTGCCAGCAGTCGAGCGGGAGCACAAGAGACCCAGTACTTC; CDR3 protein: CASSRAGAQETQYF
J gene: TRBJ2-4; CDR3 length: 13; clone size: many; D gene: .; V gene: TRBV7-2; CDR3 DNA: TGTGCCAGCAGCTTCGAGTTCCGAAACATTCAGTACTTC; CDR3 protein: CASSFEFRNIQYF
J gene: TRBJ1-1; CDR3 length: 16; clone size: .; D gene: .; V gene: TRBV11-2; CDR3 DNA: TGTGCCAGCAGCCGTGAAGAAGACACAGCGAACACTGAAGCTTTCTTT; CDR3 protein: CASSREEDTANTEAFF
J gene: TRBJ2-7; CDR3 length: 13; clone size: many; D gene: .; V gene: TRBV7-9; CDR3 DNA: TGTGCCAGCAGCTCAGGGGGAGGCTCCGAGCAGTACTTC; CDR3 protein: CASSSGGGSEQYF
J gene: TRBJ2-7; CDR3 length: 12; clone size: many; D gene: .; V gene: TRBV5-4; CDR3 DNA: TGTGCCAGCAGCTTTGGGGTCTACGAGCAGTACTTC; CDR3 protein: CASSFGVYEQYF
J gene: TRBJ2-7; CDR3 length: 17; clone size: .; D gene: TRBD2; V gene: TRBV11-2; CDR3 DNA: TGTGCCAGCAGCTTTGAGGGACTAGCGGGAGGCTCCTACGAGCAGTACTTC; CDR3 protein: CASSFEGLAGGSYEQYF
J gene: TRBJ2-1; CDR3 length: 17; clone size: many; D gene: .; V gene: TRBV4-1; CDR3 DNA: TGCGCCAGCAGCCAAGGGATTCCAGGCCTAACACACAATGAGCAGTTCTTC; CDR3 protein: CASSQGIPGLTHNEQFF
J gene: TRBJ1-5; CDR3 length: 16; clone size: many; D gene: TRBD1; V gene: TRBV11-2; CDR3 DNA: TGTGCCAGCAGCTTAGTTCCGTCAGGGGGCGGTCAGCCCCAGCATTTT; CDR3 protein: CASSLVPSGGGQPQHF
J gene: TRBJ1-5; CDR3 length: 14; clone size: .; D gene: .; V gene: TRBV6-1; CDR3 DNA: TGTGCCAGCAGTGAAAGAGCAGGGAATCAGCCCCAGCATTTT; CDR3 protein: CASSERAGNQPQHF
J gene: TRBJ2-7; CDR3 length: 17; clone size: .; D gene: .; V gene: TRBV28; CDR3 DNA: TGTGCCATCAGTTTTCCCAACTCGGGCGTCGCCCCCTACGAGCAGTACTTC; CDR3 protein: CAISFPNSGVAPYEQYF
J gene: TRBJ2-7; CDR3 length: 13; clone size: medium-sized; D gene: TRBD2; V gene: TRBV6-2/TRBV6-3; CDR3 DNA: TGTGCCAGCAGCCGTCCTAGCGGGAACGAGCAGTACTTC; CDR3 protein: CASSRPSGNEQYF
J gene: TRBJ2-3; CDR3 length: 13; clone size: .; D gene: TRBD2; V gene: TRBV20-1; CDR3 DNA: TGCAGTGAAGAGGGAGCGGGGGGAGATACGCAGTATTTT; CDR3 protein: CSEEGAGGDTQYF
J gene: TRBJ1-1; CDR3 length: 16; clone size: .; D gene: .; V gene: TRBV6-1; CDR3 DNA: TGTGCCAGCAGTGCCCGACCGGGGTCTGAGAACGCTGAAGCTTTCTTT; CDR3 protein: CASSARPGSENAEAFF
J gene: TRBJ2-6; CDR3 length: 15; clone size: .; D gene: .; V gene: TRBV5-1; CDR3 DNA: TGCGCCAGCAGGGAACTGGGCTCTGGGGACAACGTCCTGACTTTC; CDR3 protein: CASRELGSGDNVLTF
J gene: TRBJ1-1; CDR3 length: 11; clone size: many; D gene: TRBD1; V gene: TRBV20-1; CDR3 DNA: TGCAGTGCTAGTAGGACAGGAGAAGCTTTCTTT; CDR3 protein: CSASRTGEAFF
J gene: TRBJ2-7; CDR3 length: 13; clone size: many; D gene: .; V gene: TRBV7-7; CDR3 DNA: TGTGCTAGCAGTTCCGAGGGGGGAAACGAGCAGTACTTC; CDR3 protein: CASSSEGGNEQYF
J gene: TRBJ2-1; CDR3 length: 17; clone size: .; D gene: TRBD2; V gene: TRBV20-1; CDR3 DNA: TGCAGTGCTAGAGATGGCGGACTAGCGGGAGTGGATAATGAGCAGTTCTTC; CDR3 protein: CSARDGGLAGVDNEQFF
J gene: TRBJ2-7; CDR3 length: 16; clone size: .; D gene: TRBD2; V gene: TRBV19; CDR3 DNA: TGTGCCAGTAGTAGTAGCGGGAGCCTTGGCTCCTACGAGCAGTACTTC; CDR3 protein: CASSSSGSLGSYEQYF
J gene: TRBJ2-1; CDR3 length: 15; clone size: once; D gene: TRBD2; V gene: TRBV5-1; CDR3 DNA: TGCGCCAGCAGCTTGAATAGCGGGGCGAAGAATGAGCAGTTCTTC; CDR3 protein: CASSLNSGAKNEQFF
J gene: TRBJ2-3; CDR3 length: 15; clone size: many; D gene: .; V gene: TRBV28; CDR3 DNA: TGTGCCAGCAGCTCAGGGCAGGCTAGCACAGATACGCAGTATTTT; CDR3 protein: CASSSGQASTDTQYF